Below, 10 T cell receptor beta chains from the same sample are listed, as sequenced in a study of cytomegalovirus exposure and HLA in healthy donors. Researchers ran the PCR with 60 Vbeta and 13 Jbeta primers. The repertoire was sequenced with immunoSEQ multiplex PCR; TCRdb's copy has only in-frame clones and lacks some. The sample has around 160,000 clones, around 76% seen once. Sequenced: PBMCs. The origin of the receptors is a woman between 40 and 55 years old in good health and CMV-seronegative.

For the CDR3, the DNA is TGTGCCAGCAGTGGGGGGGGAAGCTCCTACAATGAGCAGTTCTTC. Protein sequence: CASSGGGSSYNEQFF. The chain uses TRBV2 and TRBJ2-1; 7 nucleotides match TRBD2. V was clipped by 4 bases and J by 0 bases; unmatched bases: 3. There are 15 residues in the CDR3. Per germline, CDR1 SNHLY and CDR2 FYNNEI. Filled out from reference TRBV2 and TRBJ2-1, the complete variable domain reads EPEVTQTPSHQVTQMGQEVILRCVPISNHLYFYWYRQILGQKVEFLVSFYNNEISEKSEIFDDQFSVERPDGSNFTLKIRSTKLEDSAMYFCASSGGGSSYNEQFFGPGTRLTVL.

CDR3 sequence reads: CAISEGTGGQTQYF. CDR3 nucleotides: TGTGCCATCAGTGAGGGGACAGGGGGGCAGACCCAGTACTTC. This chain connects TRBV10-3 to TRBJ2-5; TRBD1 agrees at 11 bases. This CDR3 has 14 amino acids. Per germline, CDR1 ENHRY and CDR2 SYGVKD. V gave up 2 bases and J gave up 6 bases; unmatched junction bases: 2.

V is TRBV30 and J is TRBJ1-1; 7 bases fit TRBD1. In germline, CDR1 is GTSNPN, CDR2 SVGIG (reference sequence). CDR3 length: 14 residues. The ends lost 3 bases at V and 10 bases at J; junction bases unmatched: 14. The CDR3 here is CAWSGAPDRYSAFF. The CDR3 DNA reads as TGTGCCTGGAGCGGGGCCCCGGACAGGTATTCAGCTTTCTTT.

The V gene is TRBV5-1, the J gene TRBJ1-1; possible D gene TRBD1, 5 bases. Trimming stripped 0 bases from V and 0 bases from J, with 21 bases between. CDR3 length: 19 amino acids. The germline CDR1 and CDR2 sequences are SGHRS and YFSETQ. CDR3 in DNA: TGCGCCAGCAGCTTGGAATACTCGGCGGGGGAAATGTTGAACACTGAAGCTTTCTTT. It specifies CASSLEYSAGEMLNTEAFF.

The genes are TRBV7-6 and TRBJ2-5, with 12 bases matching TRBD2. Germline CDR1 reads SGHVS; CDR2 reads FNYEAQ. V shed 1 base, J shed 0 bases, and the junction held 6 bases outside the gene matches. This CDR3 region has 18 residues. In DNA, the CDR3 is TGTGCCAGCAGCTTAGGACTAGCGGGAGACTCGTACCAAGAGACCCAGTACTTC. This encodes CASSLGLAGDSYQETQYF.

The rearrangement uses TRBV30 and TRBJ2-5, with a weak D call TRBD1 (5 bases). The closer fit of TRBJ2-7 to the DNA end suggests the J call may be wrong. The germline V gene has CDR1 GTSNPN and CDR2 SVGIG (reference sequence). This CDR3 comprises 13 residues. In DNA, the CDR3 is TGTGCCTGGAGTGTGGGGCAGGGTTACGAGCAGTACTTC. Translation: CAWSVGQGYEQYF.

This clone was recorded only once. The chain is built from TRBV28 and TRBJ2-5, with 7 positions matching TRBD2. The CDR3 is 17 residues long. CDR1 is MDHEN and CDR2 is SYDVKM in the germline V gene. V was clipped by 0 bases and J by 2 bases; unmatched bases: 9. The CDR3, as DNA: TGTGCCAGCAGTTTATGGGTGGGGGGGTCGGGACAAGAGACCCAGTACTTC. This translates into CASSLWVGGSGQETQYF.

The genes are TRBV28 and TRBJ1-2; TRBD1 agrees at 8 bases. The CDR3 sequence is 15 residues long. V gave up 7 bases and J gave up 8 bases; unmatched junction bases: 15. CDR1 is MDHEN and CDR2 is SYDVKM in the germline V gene. The DNA of the CDR3 is TGTGCCAGCAAACCTCTCCCCAGGGGGCTTGAGGGCTACACCTTC. Protein product: CASKPLPRGLEGYTF.

This clone was counted a few times. This chain connects TRBV6-1 to TRBJ2-5; TRBD2 matches 14 bases. Germline lookup yields CDR1 MNHNS and CDR2 SASEGT. Trimming at V came to 7 bases and at J to 7 bases, leaving 5 bases not matched to a gene. This CDR3 is built from 14 residues. The CDR3 is CASMGLAGDVTQYF. The DNA for the CDR3 is TGTGCCAGCATGGGACTAGCGGGAGATGTGACCCAGTACTTC.

V and J are TRBV7-9 and TRBJ1-5, with 10 bases that match TRBD1. Germline V gives CDR1 SEHNR, CDR2 FQNEAQ (reference sequence). The CDR3 spans 15 residues. V lost 4 bases to trimming and J lost 6 bases; unmatched junction nucleotides: 6. CDR3: CASSSTGGMGQPQHF. The CDR3 DNA reads as TGTGCCAGCAGCTCGACAGGGGGCATGGGTCAGCCCCAGCATTTT. Supplemented by reference TRBV7-9 and TRBJ1-5, the full variable domain reads DTGVSQNPRHKITKRGQNVTFRCDPISEHNRLYWYRQTLGQGPEFLTYFQNEAQLEKSRLLSDRFSAERPKGSFSTLEIQRTEQGDSAMYLCASSSTGGMGQPQHFGDGTRLSIL.